These T cell receptor beta chains were read from a single sample in a study of CD8+ T cells in alopecia areata. The table came from immunoSEQ multiplex PCR; TCRdb's copy has only in-frame clones and leaves some out. The table records under 150,000 clones, about 50% of them present only once. This material consisted of CD4+ T cells sorted from blood, taken at week 4, from a patient treated with tofacitinib. The origin of the receptors is a human donor with alopecia areata. The CDR3 runs from the conserved cysteine through the conserved F or W. D genes are given only for firm matches. Clone sizes are given selectively: once, few, many, or a class where the clone is expanded.

v_gene	abundance	j_gene	d_gene	CDR3aa	CDR3nt
TRBV6-5	NA	TRBJ1-4	NA	CASSYSVWGSNEKLFF	TGTGCCAGCAGTTACTCAGTATGGGGGTCTAATGAAAAACTGTTTTTT
TRBV7-9	NA	TRBJ1-2	NA	CASSPSDAYGYTF	TGTGCCAGCAGCCCGTCAGACGCCTATGGCTACACCTTC
TRBV5-1	NA	TRBJ1-1	NA	CASSLDAVGWGTEAFF	TGCGCCAGCAGCTTGGACGCCGTAGGGTGGGGCACTGAAGCTTTCTTT
TRBV2	NA	TRBJ1-6	NA	CASIGSLDSPLHF	TGTGCCAGCATCGGCTCCCTGGATTCACCCCTCCACTTT
TRBV25-1	NA	TRBJ1-1	NA	CASKGGETQAFF	TGTGCCAGCAAAGGCGGGGAGACACAAGCTTTCTTT
TRBV7-9	few	TRBJ2-1	TRBD1	CASSSEGRGTYNEQFF	TGTGCCAGCAGTTCCGAGGGCAGGGGGACCTACAATGAGCAGTTCTTC
TRBV6-6	NA	TRBJ1-5	NA	CASSLGSWGNQPQHF	TGTGCCAGCAGCCTCGGGAGTTGGGGCAATCAGCCCCAGCATTTT
TRBV10-3	NA	TRBJ2-3	NA	CAISGSTGTSTDTQYF	TGTGCCATCAGTGGATCGACAGGGACTAGCACAGATACGCAGTATTTT
TRBV30	NA	TRBJ1-1	NA	CAWSRPAEAFF	TGTGCCTGGTCAAGACCCGCGGAAGCTTTCTTT
TRBV29-1	NA	TRBJ1-5	TRBD1	CSVEAGRGASRDRHF	TGCAGCGTTGAAGCCGGAAGAGGGGCGAGCCGGGACAGGCATTTT
TRBV25-1	NA	TRBJ2-7	TRBD2	CASSDGLVYEQYF	TGTGCCAGCAGTGATGGACTAGTCTACGAGCAGTACTTC
TRBV29-1	NA	TRBJ1-1	NA	CSIPSLLGTEAFF	TGCAGCATCCCGTCCTTGTTGGGGACTGAAGCTTTCTTT
TRBV4-1	NA	TRBJ2-3	NA	CASSQARAPSDTQYF	TGCGCCAGCAGCCAAGCCCGAGCGCCGTCCGATACGCAGTATTTT
TRBV5-1	once	TRBJ2-2	NA	CASSFGPVAGELFF	TGCGCCAGCAGCTTTGGGCCCGTCGCCGGGGAGCTGTTTTTT
TRBV29-1	NA	TRBJ2-7	TRBD1	CSVNQGAEAYEQYF	TGCAGCGTTAATCAGGGGGCTGAGGCCTACGAGCAGTACTTC
TRBV7-9	NA	TRBJ1-1	NA	CASSPLQGRDTEAFF	TGTGCCAGCAGCCCCCTACAGGGTAGGGACACTGAAGCTTTCTTT
TRBV5-1	NA	TRBJ1-2	NA	CASSPSPQDLYGYTF	TGCGCCAGCAGCCCCTCCCCACAGGACCTCTATGGCTACACCTTC
TRBV10-3	few	TRBJ2-2	NA	CAISELGTHTGELFF	TGTGCCATCAGTGAGCTCGGGACCCACACCGGGGAGCTGTTTTTT
TRBV4-2	NA	TRBJ2-3	TRBD2	CASSQVGRGLAGTDTQYF	TGTGCCAGCAGCCAAGTTGGCCGGGGACTAGCGGGCACAGATACGCAGTATTTT
TRBV30	NA	TRBJ1-2	NA	CAWSGGYGYTF	TGTGCCTGGAGTGGGGGTTATGGCTACACCTTC
TRBV5-6	NA	TRBJ2-1	NA	CASSFLRGDEQFF	TGTGCCAGCAGCTTTCTGCGCGGGGATGAGCAGTTCTTC
TRBV29-1	NA	TRBJ1-1	NA	CSVAGRANLEAFF	TGCAGCGTGGCCGGACGGGCTAACCTCGAAGCTTTCTTT
TRBV4-1	NA	TRBJ2-3	TRBD2	CASSQSIIAGVRYTDTQYF	TGCGCCAGCAGCCAATCCATCATAGCGGGAGTTCGATACACAGATACGCAGTATTTT
TRBV7-2	few	TRBJ2-4	TRBD2	CASSFNGGAGNIQYF	TGTGCCAGCAGTTTTAACGGGGGGGCAGGGAACATTCAGTACTTC
TRBV6-5	NA	TRBJ1-5	NA	CASSLDYSNQPQHF	TGTGCCAGCAGTTTGGATTATAGCAATCAGCCCCAGCATTTT
TRBV5-1	few	TRBJ1-2	NA	CASSLWVGYGYTF	TGCGCCAGCAGCTTGTGGGTAGGCTATGGCTACACCTTC
TRBV30	once	TRBJ1-2	NA	CAWSILHQLLNYGYTF	TGTGCCTGGAGTATCCTCCATCAACTACTCAACTATGGCTACACCTTC
TRBV7-9	NA	TRBJ1-1	NA	CASSSNAGRFTLNTEAFF	TGTGCCAGCAGCTCGAACGCCGGGAGGTTTACCTTGAACACTGAAGCTTTCTTT
TRBV6-5	few	TRBJ1-1	TRBD1	CASLGTANTEAFF	TGTGCCAGTTTAGGGACAGCGAACACTGAAGCTTTCTTT
TRBV5-1	few	TRBJ2-3	NA	CASSLSLHTQYF	TGCGCCAGCAGCTTGAGTTTGCATACGCAGTATTTT
TRBV7-8	NA	TRBJ1-6	NA	CASSLAHSPLHF	TGTGCCAGCAGCTTAGCCCATTCACCCCTCCACTTT
TRBV7-8	few	TRBJ1-5	NA	CASSPREGNQPQHF	TGTGCCAGCAGCCCCAGGGAAGGCAATCAGCCCCAGCATTTT
TRBV6-5	NA	TRBJ2-2	NA	CASSLYGELFF	TGTGCCAGCAGTTTATACGGGGAGCTGTTTTTT
TRBV4-2	few	TRBJ2-7	TRBD1	CASSQDAGGIVYEQYF	TGTGCCAGCAGCCAAGACGCAGGGGGCATAGTCTACGAGCAGTACTTC
TRBV2	NA	TRBJ1-1	NA	CASRSLQDGNTEAFF	TGTGCCAGCCGGTCCCTTCAGGACGGGAACACTGAAGCTTTCTTT
TRBV19	NA	TRBJ2-5	TRBD2	CASQAGVVETQYF	TGTGCCAGTCAAGCGGGGGTGGTGGAGACCCAGTACTTC
TRBV7-2	NA	TRBJ2-3	TRBD2	CASSPARLAGRTDTQYF	TGTGCCAGCAGCCCTGCCCGACTAGCGGGGCGCACAGATACGCAGTATTTT